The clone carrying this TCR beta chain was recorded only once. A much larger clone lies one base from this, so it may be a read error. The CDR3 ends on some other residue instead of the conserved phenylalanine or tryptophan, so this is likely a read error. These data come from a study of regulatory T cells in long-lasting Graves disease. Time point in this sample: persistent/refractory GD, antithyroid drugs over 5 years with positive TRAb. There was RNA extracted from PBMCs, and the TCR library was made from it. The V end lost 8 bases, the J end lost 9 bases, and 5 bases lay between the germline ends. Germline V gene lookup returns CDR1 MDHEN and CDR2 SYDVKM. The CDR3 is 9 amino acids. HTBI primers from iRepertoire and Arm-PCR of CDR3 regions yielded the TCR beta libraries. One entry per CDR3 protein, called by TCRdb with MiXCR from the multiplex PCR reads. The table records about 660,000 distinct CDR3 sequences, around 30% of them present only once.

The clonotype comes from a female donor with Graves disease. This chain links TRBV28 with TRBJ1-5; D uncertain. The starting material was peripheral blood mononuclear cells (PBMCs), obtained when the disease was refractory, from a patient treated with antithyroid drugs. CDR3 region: CASSMPQHL. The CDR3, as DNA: TGTGCCAGCTCGATGCCCCAGCATCTT.